Listed here are 18 T cell receptor beta chains from one sample, sequenced in a study of T cell responses to AZD1222 COVID-19 vaccine. Clones were sequenced by immunoSEQ multiplex PCR, and TCRdb holds only the in-frame ones, with some missing. Of over 85,000 clones listed, 70% to 90% were seen once; the top ten hold about 3%. The sample in question was peripheral blood, obtained on day 0 of AZD1222 vaccination. The receptor set was obtained from an adult in good health.

The CDR3 nucleotides are TGTGCCAGCAGCCCCCTAGGGGGGGGCCCCCCTCTCGAGCAGTACTTC. It encodes CASSPLGGGPPLEQYF. V is TRBV3-1 (or the pseudogene TRBV3-2) and J is TRBJ2-7; perhaps TRBD2 as D (7 bases). V gave up 4 bases and J gave up 6 bases, with 22 bases separating them. The CDR3 totals 16 residues. The germline gives CDR1 LGHDT, CDR2 YNNKEL (reference sequence).

This chain connects TRBV28 to TRBJ2-7; 10 positions agree with TRBD1. The CDR3 is 15 residues long. CDR1 and CDR2 from the germline V gene are MDHEN and SYDVKM. V was pared by 6 bases and J by 4 bases, with 9 bases of the junction left unmatched. The CDR3 DNA follows: TGTGCCAGCAGGCCTGGGACAGGGGTTAGGTACGAGCAGTACTTC. Translated, it gives CASRPGTGVRYEQYF.

CDR3 nucleotide sequence: TGTGCCAGCTCACCCTTGGGTAGCGGGGGGCGCATCACAGATACGCAGTATTTT. It is translated as CASSPLGSGGRITDTQYF. V usage is TRBV18 and J usage is TRBJ2-3, with 10 bases lining up with TRBD2. V lost 3 bases and J lost 2; bases outside the gene matches: 11. CDR3 length equals 18 residues. Germline loops: CDR1 KGHSH, CDR2 LQKENI.

The chain is built from TRBV6-1 and TRBJ1-3, with a tentative D call TRBD1 (5 bases). The CDR3 extends over 16 amino acids. Trimming removed 4 bases from V and 4 bases from J, with 17 bases in between. Germline CDR1 MNHNS, CDR2 SASEGT. The DNA of the CDR3 is TGTGCCAGCAGTGTTGTGAGGGGATCCTCCGGAAACACCATATATTTT. As protein: CASSVVRGSSGNTIYF.

J is TRBJ1-1 and V is TRBV5-5, with unresolved D. The germline CDR1 and CDR2 sequences are SGHKS and YYEKEE (reference sequence). The CDR3 runs 13 residues. V lost 4 bases, J lost 6 bases, and 13 bases lay in between. In DNA form, the CDR3 reads TGTGCCAGCAGCCCTGGGCCCGGCGCTGAAGCTTTCTTT. As protein: CASSPGPGAEAFF.

This clone has just one count. The V call is TRBV29-1, the J call TRBJ1-1; D is ambiguous. The CDR3 spans 13 residues. The V and J ends lost 7 bases and 1 base respectively, with 13 bases between them. Germline-derived CDR1 and CDR2 are SQVTM and ANQGSEA. For the CDR3, the DNA is TGCAGCGACGGCGGAATCTCGAACACTGAAGCTTTCTTT. Protein: CSDGGISNTEAFF.

V usage is TRBV10-3 and J usage is TRBJ1-5; 9 bases align to TRBD1. This CDR3 region has 16 residues. Per germline, CDR1 ENHRY and CDR2 SYGVKD. The ends lost 4 bases at V and 1 base at J; junction bases unmatched: 5. The CDR3 sequence is CAISAQTGGSNQPQHF. The CDR3 coding sequence is TGTGCCATCAGTGCCCAAACAGGGGGCAGCAATCAGCCCCAGCATTTT.

This rearrangement joins TRBV3-1 (or the pseudogene TRBV3-2) to TRBJ1-5, with TRBD1 matching over 8 bases. Losses at the gene ends were 2 bases for V and 4 bases for J; bases not matched to a gene: 7. CDR1 LGHDT and CDR2 YNNKEL come from the germline V gene (reference sequence). CDR3 length: 16 residues. The CDR3 loop reads CASSQSDRAGNQPQHF. The CDR3 coding sequence is TGTGCCAGCAGCCAATCGGACAGGGCCGGTAATCAGCCCCAGCATTTT.

This rearrangement joins TRBV7-2 to TRBJ2-5, with 7 bases fitting TRBD2. Germline assignment: CDR1 SGHTA and CDR2 FQGNSA. The CDR3 contains 15 residues. The V and J ends lost 2 bases and 0 bases, in that order; junction bases with no gene match: 3. Written as DNA, the CDR3 is TGTGCCAGCAGCTTACAGCGGGGATACCAAGAGACCCAGTACTTC. Protein: CASSLQRGYQETQYF.

The chain couples TRBV6-5 to TRBJ1-2; 9 bases match TRBD1. This CDR3 contains 14 residues. Losses at the gene ends were 4 bases for V and 6 bases for J; bases not matched to a gene: 6. Germline V gene sequence: CDR1 MNHEY, CDR2 SVGAGI. CDR3 DNA sequence: TGTGCCAGCAGTTTACAGGGGGCGTGGGATGGCTACACCTTC. Translating it yields CASSLQGAWDGYTF.

This clone was found a few times. CDR3 nucleotide sequence: TGTGCCAGCAGCCAAGGTTCCAGGGGGAACGGAAACACCATATATTTT. Its translation: CASSQGSRGNGNTIYF. The genes are TRBV3-1 (or the pseudogene TRBV3-2) and TRBJ1-3; 7 bases are shared with TRBD1. Trimming at V came to 1 base and at J to 4 bases, leaving 7 bases not matched to a gene. The CDR3 has 16 residues. Germline assignment: CDR1 LGHDT and CDR2 YNNKEL (reference sequence).

The chain carries TRBV7-3 and TRBJ1-2; possibly TRBD1 for D (5 bases). Germline loops: CDR1 SGHTA, CDR2 FQGTGA. The CDR3 spans 13 residues. Trimming stripped 5 bases from V and 7 bases from J, with 14 bases between. In DNA, the CDR3 is TGTGCCAGCAGCAGGGGAGGCTCTTCTGGCTACACCTTC. Translated: CASSRGGSSGYTF.

The chain recombines TRBV2 with TRBJ1-6; D remains unclear. This CDR3 region has 14 residues. Deletions cut 3 bases from V and 8 bases from J, with 11 bases between. Germline V CDR1 and CDR2: SNHLY, FYNNEI. The CDR3 sequence: CASSDRPRYSPLHF. In DNA form, the CDR3 reads TGTGCCAGCAGTGACAGGCCGAGATATTCACCCCTCCACTTT.

This chain joins TRBV19 and TRBJ2-7; possibly TRBD2 for D (6 bases). Germline lookup yields CDR1 LNHDA and CDR2 SQIVND (reference sequence). Trimming removed 6 bases at V and 2 bases at J, with 14 bases between. This CDR3 has 14 amino acids. CDR3 amino acids: CASSIGAGPYEQYF. As DNA, the CDR3 is TGTGCCAGTAGCATCGGGGCGGGACCCTACGAGCAGTACTTC.

This rearrangement joins TRBV10-1 to TRBJ1-5, with a tentative D call TRBD1 (5 bases). With 6 bases removed from V and 6 bases from J, the gap between germline ends came to 12 bases. The germline V gene encodes CDR1 WNHNN and CDR2 SYGVQD (reference sequence). CDR3 length equals 13 residues. CDR3 nucleotides: TGCGCCAGCAGCCCCGGACAATTTCAGCCCCAGCATTTT. Protein product: CASSPGQFQPQHF.

The J gene is TRBJ1-3, the V gene TRBV20-1, with 7 bases that match TRBD1. The J segment lost 4 bases and the V segment lost 3 bases, leaving 9 bases of the junction unmatched. CDR3 length: 15 residues. The germline V gene has CDR1 DFQATT and CDR2 SNEGSKA (reference sequence). CDR3: CSASPDRVGGNTIYF. The CDR3 region has the DNA TGCAGTGCTAGTCCCGACAGGGTGGGGGGAAACACCATATATTTT.

J is TRBJ1-5 and V is TRBV12-5; unclear D gene. The V and J ends lost 4 bases and 0 bases respectively, with 7 bases between them. CDR1 is LGHNT and CDR2 is FRNRAP in the germline V gene. The CDR3 spans 14 residues. The CDR3 DNA reads TGTGCTAGTGGTTCAGGAAATAGCAATCAGCCCCAGCATTTT. This gives the protein CASGSGNSNQPQHF.

The chain carries TRBV4-1 and TRBJ2-7; no clear D gene. V was cut by 3 bases and J by 2 bases, with 5 bases left in between. This CDR3 has 12 residues. Germline V gene lookup returns CDR1 MGHRA and CDR2 YSYEKL. CDR3 nucleotides: TGCGCCAGCAGCCACACTCCCTACGAGCAGTACTTC. Encoded protein: CASSHTPYEQYF.